This TCR beta chain was identified in a study of cytomegalovirus exposure and HLA in healthy donors. Study outcomes and limitations: Sequencing depth across donors, presence/absence analyses assumed, was roughly uniform. Follow-up analysis found HLA locus-dependent TCR association rates, highest for DRB1 and lowest for HLA-C.

The PCR contained 60 Vbeta and 13 Jbeta primers. TCRdb's copy holds only in-frame clones and misses some; the assay was immunoSEQ multiplex PCR. The data show roughly 120,000 clones, around 67% seen once. In germline, CDR1 is SNHLY, CDR2 FYNNEI. The CDR3 is 13 residues long. Trimming removed 4 bases from V and 6 bases from J; junction bases left unmatched: 3. Donors counted as nominally healthy when sampled, yet unrecorded immune exposures were likely. With regard to this clone: No antigen is known for it.

The chain recombines TRBV2 with TRBJ1-1, with TRBD1 matching over 9 bases. Source material: PBMCs. The clonotype originates from a woman aged 40 to 50 in good health and CMV-seronegative. The CDR3 protein is CASSARQGAEAFF. CDR3 bases: TGTGCCAGCAGTGCCCGACAGGGGGCTGAAGCTTTCTTT.